This T cell receptor (beta chain) was captured in a study of blood T cell repertoires in COVID-19. Study summary: COVID-19 samples from acute and convalescent phases originated in the United States, Italy and Spain. From T cells, B-cell-depleted T cells, or PBMCs came the material, which was cDNA or gDNA.

As regards this clone: The sample contains more than one DNA sequence encoding this CDR3.

Source study methods: By means of reference gene primer amplification, nucleated cell counts were estimated. Only in-frame clones appear in the TCRdb table, and some are missing; sequencing was by immunoSEQ multiplex PCR. D and trimming come from the DNA, and the V and J calls and clone size come from that table. The data show about 150,000 clones, around 83% seen once. The CDR3 has 14 residues. Looked up from germline, CDR1 is SGHTA and CDR2 is FQGNSA. V lost 2 bases, J lost 3 bases, and 4 bases stayed unmatched. This clonotype was sampled from a woman in her fifties or sixties in a cohort sampled during active or convalescent COVID-19. Sequenced material: peripheral blood. The genes are TRBV7-2 and TRBJ2-7; 7 positions match TRBD2. CDR3 sequence (DNA): TGTGCCAGCAGCTTAAGGCGGGAGAGCTACGAGCAGTACTTC. Its translation is CASSLRRESYEQYF.